The TCR beta chain under discussion was sequenced for a study of post-analysis software for immune sequencing data (dated by TCRdb to the mid-2010s). For the wider study: Recorded disease courses included relapsing-remitting, secondary progressive and progressive-relapsing multiple sclerosis, with some patients lacking subtype annotation. The multiple sclerosis patient repertoires were compared with some twelve previously published healthy control repertoires from donors aged about 6 to 26 years. A subset of samples was prepared in parallel using single-end sample barcoding, then pooled and co-amplified after Illumina adapter ligation. Here is what the overall study found, with its caveats: Compared with controls, multiple sclerosis patients had significantly lower normalized Chao1 diversity, a finding suggesting substantial peripheral T-cell clonal expansion. Significantly higher frequencies in patients than in controls were found for five or six TRBV segments, including TRBV5-6, TRBV5-1 and TRBV20-1. The multiple sclerosis patient group was slightly younger than the control group. Direct clustering with F measure revealed strong co-clustering of samples prepared in the same batch, which led to a batch-effect correction.

For CDR1 and CDR2, the germline V gene (reference sequence) lists DFQATT and SNEGSKA. V has 5 bases trimmed and J has 0 bases trimmed; junction bases matching no gene number 7. The CDR3 covers 16 residues, taking in both the cysteine and the phenylalanine. CDR3 DNA only is kept here, 48 bases in frame from base 1. With respect to this clonotype: Its recognized antigen is unknown. No base quality information exists; no much larger clone differs at one position.

TCR beta repertoires were profiled from peripheral blood of about a dozen young patients with multiple sclerosis to demonstrate the VDJtools post-analysis software. The multiple sclerosis patients were children and adolescents ranging in age from about 6 to 17 years. Library prep was done by PCR. The sequencing machine was an Illumina HiSeq 2500. Unique molecular identifiers were incorporated into TCR beta cDNA libraries to reduce PCR and sequencing biases. Approximately 500,000 cDNA molecules were obtained for every 1 to 10 million input T cells, so each molecule roughly corresponded to one T cell. The patient libraries were prepared and sequenced with the same protocol used for the earlier healthy control dataset. Samples belonging to the same batch were prepared together, multiplexed and sequenced on a shared HiSeq lane. Processing in the source paper ran as follows. MIGEC was used to process the raw barcoded reads, and molecular identifier groups with only a single read were discarded before consensus assembly and CDR3 extraction. Clonotype tables were post-analysed with VDJtools, normalizing diversity by down-sampling all datasets to the smallest sample size. To correct batch-related cross-sample contamination, repertoire overlap clustering matched CDR3 amino acid sequences but not nucleotide sequences. TCRdb trimmed public reads at Q25 via fastp, called clones via MiXCR and kept in-frame beta chains. Rows are unified per CDR3 protein, each entry keeping the most common DNA and genes. The V and J calls, along with clone size, are taken from TCRdb and not from the paper's own processing. The sample table lists about 770,000 distinct CDR3 sequences, more than 45% of them with a count of one. The top ten clones comprise 4.9% of the sample.

The sequence was collected from a girl aged 10-17 years with multiple sclerosis. The rearranged chain carries TRBV20-1 and TRBJ2-3; TRBD2 aligns with 11 central bases. Sequenced: blood. In nucleotide form, the sequence is TGCAGTGCTCCCCCGGGACTAGCGGAGAGCACAGATACGCAGTATTTT. Its translation is CSAPPGLAESTDTQYF.